This entry lists 8 T cell receptor beta chains sequenced from one sample in a study of blood T cell repertoires in COVID-19. Data came from immunoSEQ multiplex PCR; TCRdb stores just in-frame clones and leaves some out. The sample includes roughly 300,000 clones, approximately 87% seen only once; the top ten take 5.3%. The sample consisted of PBMCs or T cells enriched from blood (not recorded which). Every receptor here comes from a woman aged 25 to 39 who had recovered from COVID-19.

V and J are TRBV5-1 and TRBJ2-4; 8 bases align to TRBD1. After removal of 0 bases from V and 3 bases from J, the junction contained 2 bases not matched to a gene. This CDR3 contains 15 residues. The germline gives CDR1 SGHRS, CDR2 YFSETQ. The CDR3 is CASSLATGGKNIQYF. The CDR3 nucleotides are TGCGCCAGCAGCTTGGCCACAGGGGGCAAAAACATTCAGTACTTC. The whole variable domain, remainder taken from reference TRBV5-1 and TRBJ2-4, is KAGVTQTPRYLIKTRGQQVTLSCSPISGHRSVSWYQQTPGQGLQFLFEYFSETQRNKGNFPGRFSGRQFSNSRSEMNVSTLELGDSALYLCASSLATGGKNIQYFGAGTRLSVL.

The chain couples TRBV6-5 to TRBJ1-1; TRBD1 matches 7 bases. The CDR3 covers 14 residues. V trimming: 0 bases; J trimming: 5 bases; junction bases outside the gene matches: 3. Germline loops: CDR1 MNHEY, CDR2 SVGAGI. The CDR3 nucleotides read TGTGCCAGCAGTTACTCGGAGGGGGCGACTGAAGCTTTCTTT. It specifies CASSYSEGATEAFF.

This clone has more than one count but fewer than ten. The chain links TRBV12-3 or TRBV12-4 to TRBJ2-5, with D perhaps TRBD1 (5 bases). Trimming left V 2 bases short and J 5 bases short, with 9 bases between. The CDR3 extends over 13 amino acids. CDR3 region: CASSLQGSETQYF. CDR3 sequence (DNA): TGTGCCAGCAGTTTACAGGGATCGGAGACCCAGTACTTC.

This clone was observed a few times. The chain carries TRBV14 and TRBJ1-4; the D gene is possibly TRBD1 (6 bases). The V gene lost 4 bases and the J gene lost 6 bases, with 12 bases spanning the gap. The CDR3 sequence is 14 residues long. CDR1 and CDR2 (germline): SGHDN, FVKESK. The CDR3 reads CASSPGTTYEKLFF. DNA of the CDR3: TGTGCCAGCAGCCCCGGGACAACCTATGAAAAACTGTTTTTT.

V gene TRBV5-1 combines with J gene TRBJ2-7; 8 nucleotides match TRBD1. V lost 3 bases to trimming and J lost 2 bases; unmatched junction nucleotides: 4. The CDR3 runs 14 residues. The germline CDR1 and CDR2 sequences are SGHRS and YFSETQ. CDR3 residues: CASSWTGLPYEQYF. DNA of the CDR3: TGCGCCAGCAGCTGGACAGGGCTACCCTACGAGCAGTACTTC.

The V and J genes are TRBV19 and TRBJ1-2; no clear D. CDR1 LNHDA and CDR2 SQIVND come from the germline V gene (reference sequence). The CDR3 extends over 13 amino acids. V lost 4 bases and J 6 bases, leaving 12 bases between the germline ends. DNA for the CDR3: TGTGCCAGTAGTACGGGAGGGAGAAATGGCTACACCTTC. It specifies CASSTGGRNGYTF.

This chain uses TRBV28 with TRBJ2-2; 9 bases are a match to TRBD1. V gave up 6 bases and J gave up 2 bases; unmatched junction bases: 4. This CDR3 spans 15 amino acids. The germline gives CDR1 MDHEN, CDR2 SYDVKM. The CDR3 protein is CASSWTGDNTGELFF. In DNA, the CDR3 is TGTGCCAGCAGCTGGACAGGGGACAACACCGGGGAGCTGTTTTTT.

The chain employs TRBV4-1 and TRBJ2-1; D call uncertain. V lost 3 bases, J lost 7 bases, and 4 bases lay in between. There are 11 residues in the CDR3. Germline CDR1 MGHRA, CDR2 YSYEKL. In DNA, the CDR3 is TGCGCCAGCAGCCACGGTAATGAGCAGTTCTTC. Translated, it gives CASSHGNEQFF.